The 31 T cell receptor beta chains given below trace back to one sample, sequenced in a study of blood T cells in healthy people across ages. A second PCR of 7 to 11 cycles used a sample-barcoded 5' primer and a J-beta primer mix. A single record per CDR3 protein comes from TCRdb applying MiXCR to the 5' RACE reads. The sample has about 930,000 distinct CDR3 sequences; about 28% are singletons. These data also featured in a second study, about T cells of mothers and their children.

The specimen sequenced was blood. Source of these receptors: a woman in her 40s in good health.

This rearrangement joins TRBV20-1 to TRBJ2-5; D is undetermined. V gave up 5 bases and J gave up 5 bases, with 15 bases separating them. Germline V gives CDR1 DFQATT, CDR2 SNEGSKA (reference sequence). The CDR3 length is 13 residues. CDR3 amino acids: CSAPETSLETQYF. The CDR3 DNA follows: TGCAGTGCTCCAGAGACCTCCCTCGAGACCCAGTACTTC.

This clonotype was recorded at least ten times. J is TRBJ1-2 and V is TRBV7-2; tentative D call: TRBD1 (6 bases). Germline V lookup: CDR1 SGHTA, CDR2 FQGNSA. This CDR3 region has 13 residues. V was shortened by 1 base and J by 8 bases, with 11 bases between the two germline ends. The chain's CDR3 is CASSLEGGLGYTF. The CDR3 coding sequence is TGTGCCAGCAGCTTAGAGGGGGGCTTGGGCTACACCTTC.

This clonotype has more than one count but fewer than ten. The chain has TRBV12-3 or TRBV12-4 and TRBJ2-2; 8 positions agree with TRBD1. The junction had 9 bases not matched to a gene; V was cut back by 5 bases and J by 4 bases. The CDR3 length is 16 residues. The CDR3 DNA sequence: TGTGCCAGCAGTGTGGGACAGGTCCGTGGCACCGGGGAGCTGTTTTTT. Protein product: CASSVGQVRGTGELFF.

Note on this clonotype: A much larger clonotype is one base distant, so this may be a read error. The chain links TRBV20-1 to TRBJ2-7; 7 positions match TRBD2. Germline V CDR1 and CDR2: DFQATT, SNEGSKA (reference sequence). The CDR3 is 12 residues long. CDR3 sequence: CSAGRGSYERYF. CDR3 nucleotides: TGCAGTGCTGGGCGGGGGTCCTACGAGCGGTACTTC.

This clonotype was observed many times. The chain joins TRBV12-3 or TRBV12-4 to TRBJ2-6; 9 bases are a match to TRBD1. V gave up 3 bases and J gave up 0 bases; unmatched junction bases: 3. The CDR3 extends over 17 amino acids. CDR3 bases: TGTGCCAGCAGTTTGGGACAGGGATACTCTGGGGCCAACGTCCTGACTTTC. Encoded protein: CASSLGQGYSGANVLTF.

This clonotype was detected a few times. The V and J genes are TRBV5-6 and TRBJ1-2; tentative D call: TRBD1 (5 bases). Per the germline V gene, CDR1 is SGHDT and CDR2 is YYEEEE. Trimming left V 4 bases short and J 3 bases short, with 13 bases between. This CDR3 contains 14 residues. CDR3 in DNA: TGTGCCAGCAGCACTGCGACAGTTTACTATGGCTACACCTTC. Its protein is CASSTATVYYGYTF.

This clonotype came up many times. The chain uses TRBV7-3 and TRBJ2-1; D remains ambiguous. The CDR3 has 15 residues. Trimming cost V 1 base and J 0 bases, with 7 bases left between them. The germline gives CDR1 SGHTA, CDR2 FQGTGA. The CDR3 sequence: CASSLSASSYNEQFF. In nucleotides, the CDR3 is TGTGCCAGCAGCTTAAGCGCCAGCTCCTACAATGAGCAGTTCTTC.

This clonotype has a handful of counts. The V and J genes are TRBV4-1 and TRBJ1-2, with TRBD1 identical over 9 bases. Looked up from germline, CDR1 is MGHRA and CDR2 is YSYEKL. There are 16 residues in the CDR3. The J segment lost 5 bases and the V segment lost 3 bases, leaving 10 bases of the junction unmatched. The CDR3 region is CASSHLTGTGRYGYTF. The CDR3 DNA is TGCGCCAGCAGCCACCTTACCGGGACAGGGAGGTATGGCTACACCTTC.

The chain employs TRBV10-3 and TRBJ1-2, with D maybe TRBD1 (5 bases). The germline V and J ends were trimmed by 2 bases and 5 bases, with 12 bases remaining between them. This CDR3 contains 14 residues. Germline V gives CDR1 ENHRY, CDR2 SYGVKD. CDR3 in DNA: TGTGCCATCAGTGAGCCCGGGGCATGGTATGGCTACACCTTC. As protein: CAISEPGAWYGYTF.

This clonotype was recorded many times. This chain links TRBV3-1 with TRBJ2-7; D is perhaps TRBD2 (5 bases). The CDR3 has 13 amino acids. The V and J ends lost 4 bases and 4 bases respectively, with 11 bases between them. Germline loops: CDR1 LGHDT, CDR2 YNNKEL (reference sequence). The CDR3 bases are TGTGCCAGCAGCCCTAACTCGGGGTACGAGCAGTACTTC. Translated: CASSPNSGYEQYF.

The chain joins TRBV25-1 to TRBJ2-5; D is unclear. Near its end, the DNA agrees better with TRBJ2-7, so the J call may be wrong. CDR1 and CDR2 from the germline V gene are MGHDK and SYGVNS. The CDR3 is 12 residues long. DNA of the CDR3: TGTGCCAGCAGTGAATCAGGTCACGAGCAGTACTTC. Protein sequence: CASSESGHEQYF.

This clonotype occurred a few times. The genes are TRBV12-3 or TRBV12-4 and TRBJ1-2; perhaps TRBD1 as D (5 bases). This CDR3 region has 15 residues. The germline V and J ends were trimmed by 6 bases and 4 bases, with 18 bases remaining between them. The CDR3 DNA is TGTGCCAGCAGCCTATCAGACAGATTGGGCTATGGCTACACCTTC. This translates into CASSLSDRLGYGYTF.

This clonotype has only a few counts. The V gene is TRBV7-3, the J gene TRBJ2-5; TRBD2 matches at 8 bases. V was pared by 5 bases and J by 5 bases, with 7 bases of the junction left unmatched. The V gene's germline CDR1 is SGHTA and CDR2 FQGTGA. The CDR3 is made up of 14 amino acids. The CDR3 DNA is TGTGCCAGCAGCACCGGGACTAGGGGCGAGACCCAGTACTTC. Translated: CASSTGTRGETQYF. Using reference TRBV7-3 and TRBJ2-5 for the parts outside the CDR3, the full variable domain is GAGVSQTPSNKVTEKGKYVELRCDPISGHTALYWYRQSLGQGPEFLIYFQGTGAADDSGLPNDRFFAVRPEGSVSTLKIQRTERGDSAVYLCASSTGTRGETQYFGPGTRLLVL.

The table lists this clonotype with many counts. This chain links TRBV19 with TRBJ2-5; 8 bases line up with TRBD2. This CDR3 is 14 amino acids long. Germline-derived CDR1 and CDR2 are LNHDA and SQIVND (reference sequence). Losses at the gene ends were 5 bases for V and 0 bases for J; bases not matched to a gene: 2. In nucleotides, the CDR3 is TGTGCCAGTAGTCAGCGGGGGTACCAAGAGACCCAGTACTTC. Translated: CASSQRGYQETQYF.

This clonotype has just a few counts. The rearrangement joins TRBV12-3 or TRBV12-4 to TRBJ2-4; D may be TRBD2 (7 bases). V dropped 4 bases and J dropped 10 bases, with 17 bases sitting between them. CDR3 size: 14 residues. CDR3 loop: CASSSGGQFLIQYF. CDR3 coding DNA: TGTGCCAGCAGTTCGGGGGGCCAGTTCCTAATTCAGTACTTC.

The J gene is TRBJ2-5, the V gene TRBV7-2, with TRBD2 as a possible D gene (6 bases). Germline V lookup: CDR1 SGHTA, CDR2 FQGNSA. The CDR3 runs to 15 residues. The V end lost 0 bases, the J end lost 1 base, and 9 bases lay between the germline ends. The CDR3 region is CASSLAKTSQETQYF. The CDR3 DNA reads as TGTGCCAGCAGCTTAGCAAAGACTAGCCAAGAGACCCAGTACTTC.

This clonotype is a singleton in its sample. The chain couples TRBV20-1 to TRBJ1-5; possibly TRBD1 for D (5 bases). Germline V CDR1 and CDR2: DFQATT, SNEGSKA (reference sequence). The CDR3 spans 11 residues. V gave up 5 bases and J gave up 6 bases, with 8 bases separating them. CDR3 nucleotides: TGCAGTGCTGGGGGTGGTCAGCCCCAGCATTTT. This sequence encodes CSAGGGQPQHF.

At least ten counts were recorded for this clonotype. This chain links TRBV9 with TRBJ2-1, with TRBD1 matching over 12 bases. V was pared by 6 bases and J by 7 bases, with 5 bases of the junction left unmatched. Germline loops: CDR1 SGDLS, CDR2 YYNGEE. The CDR3 contains 14 residues. CDR3 sequence (DNA): TGTGCCAGCACCCGGGACAGGGGGCGGAATGAGCAGTTCTTC. It encodes CASTRDRGRNEQFF.

This clonotype was counted a few times. This chain connects TRBV20-1 to TRBJ1-1; TRBD1 is a possible D gene (6 bases). Per germline, CDR1 DFQATT and CDR2 SNEGSKA (reference sequence). The germline V and J ends were trimmed by 5 bases and 2 bases, with 12 bases remaining between them. The CDR3 spans 13 residues. The CDR3 DNA is TGCAGTGCTTCCGGGACATTCAACACTGAAGCTTTCTTT. The encoded protein is CSASGTFNTEAFF.

This clonotype was recorded at least ten times. This chain connects TRBV6-5 to TRBJ2-1; TRBD2 might be the D (6 bases). The V and J ends lost 6 bases and 1 base respectively, with 13 bases between them. The CDR3 length is 15 residues. Germline V gene data show CDR1 as MNHEY and CDR2 as SVGAGI. DNA of the CDR3: TGTGCCAGCAGGGGGTCCGGGGGTTCCTACAATGAGCAGTTCTTC. Translating it yields CASRGSGGSYNEQFF.

The sample holds a few counts of this clonotype. This chain links TRBV20-1 with TRBJ2-7; D is unclear. There are 12 residues in the CDR3. Trimming left V 6 bases short and J 4 bases short, with 13 bases between. The germline gives CDR1 DFQATT, CDR2 SNEGSKA (reference sequence). The CDR3: CSARQLKYEQYF. The CDR3 coding sequence is TGCAGTGCCCGTCAGCTTAAGTACGAGCAGTACTTC.

A note on this clonotype: At one of its ends the junction is not consistent with the germline gene, which may arise from a read error. The chain recombines TRBV18 with TRBJ2-5; D uncertain. The J call may be mistaken, given a closer DNA end match to TRBJ2-7. The CDR3 spans 11 residues. The germline CDR1 and CDR2 sequences are KGHSH and LQKENI. The CDR3 sequence: CTSSPGYEQYF. CDR3 coding DNA: TGTACCAGCTCACCAGGTTACGAGCAGTACTTC.

This clonotype was observed a handful of times. The chain couples TRBV11-2 to TRBJ1-2; tentative D call: TRBD1 (6 bases). From germline, CDR1 is SGHAT and CDR2 FQNNGV. V was shortened by 5 bases and J by 0 bases, with 13 bases between the two germline ends. CDR3 length: 15 amino acids. The CDR3 DNA is TGTGCCAGCAGCCCCGACAGGTTTTCTAACTATGGCTACACCTTC. Translated: CASSPDRFSNYGYTF.

With regard to this clonotype: The junction differs from germline at one of its ends, possibly a read error. The J gene is TRBJ2-5, the V gene TRBV5-1, with TRBD1 matching over 8 bases. Germline loops: CDR1 SGHRS, CDR2 YFSETQ. The CDR3 runs to 14 residues. The CDR3 loop reads CASSPGTGEEAQYF. In nucleotides, the CDR3 is TGCGCCAGCAGCCCCGGGACAGGAGAAGAGGCCCAGTACTTC.

This clonotype came up many times. V and J are TRBV7-6 and TRBJ2-5; 12 bases are a match to TRBD2. The CDR3 contains 16 residues. V dropped 5 bases and J dropped 0; count of bases not matched to a gene: 4. Germline V CDR1 and CDR2: SGHVS, FNYEAQ. The CDR3 loop is CASSRTSGAYQETQYF. The CDR3 DNA is TGTGCCAGCAGCCGGACTAGCGGGGCGTACCAAGAGACCCAGTACTTC.

This rearrangement joins TRBV28 to TRBJ1-1; D gene ambiguous. Germline V gives CDR1 MDHEN, CDR2 SYDVKM. V was pared by 8 bases and J by 0 bases, with 10 bases between. There are 13 residues in the CDR3. The chain's CDR3 is CASSGKVNTEAFF. Here the CDR3 DNA reads TGTGCCAGCTCGGGGAAGGTGAACACTGAAGCTTTCTTT.

This clonotype was recorded many times. The J gene is TRBJ2-5, the V gene TRBV7-2; unclear D gene. Germline assignment: CDR1 SGHTA and CDR2 FQGNSA. CDR3 length: 12 amino acids. Between the trimmed V and J ends, which lost 5 bases and 4 bases, there was a span of 8 bases. The CDR3 is CASSGYGETQYF. In DNA, the CDR3 is TGTGCCAGCAGCGGATACGGAGAGACCCAGTACTTC. The full variable domain, its missing parts supplied by reference TRBV7-2 and TRBJ2-5, is GAGVSQSPSNKVTEKGKDVELRCDPISGHTALYWYRQSLGQGLEFLIYFQGNSAPDKSGLPSDRFSAERTGGSVSTLTIQRTQQEDSAVYLCASSGYGETQYFGPGTRLLVL.

The sample holds many counts of this clonotype. The V gene is TRBV29-1, the J gene TRBJ1-1; 10 nucleotides line up with TRBD1. From germline, CDR1 is SQVTM and CDR2 ANQGSEA. This CDR3 comprises 14 residues. With V trimmed by 7 bases and J by 1 base, 6 bases remained unmatched. The CDR3 sequence is CSATGGTGNTEAFF. CDR3 in DNA: TGCAGCGCGACAGGGGGCACAGGGAACACTGAAGCTTTCTTT.

This clonotype showed up many times. V gene TRBV4-3 combines with J gene TRBJ2-4; perhaps TRBD1 as D (6 bases). The germline CDR1 and CDR2 sequences are LGHNA and YSLEER. The CDR3 spans 16 residues. Trimming pared 4 bases from V and 1 base from J, leaving 14 bases between. For the CDR3, the DNA is TGCGCCAGCAGCCGCACCGGGACACTTGCCAAAAACATTCAGTACTTC. Translation: CASSRTGTLAKNIQYF.

This sequence joins TRBV9 and TRBJ2-1, with 8 bases identical to TRBD2. The germline CDR1 and CDR2 sequences are SGDLS and YYNGEE. This CDR3 comprises 17 residues. The ends lost 0 bases at V and 6 bases at J; junction bases unmatched: 11. DNA of the CDR3: TGTGCCAGCAGCGTAGGAGGATTCGGGGGGGCTGGCAATGAGCAGTTCTTC. This gives the protein CASSVGGFGGAGNEQFF.

The V and J genes are TRBV12-3 or TRBV12-4 and TRBJ1-6; D call uncertain. The CDR3 has 15 residues. V was cut by 5 bases and J by 5 bases, with 13 bases left in between. This CDR3 reads CASSSIREHNSPLHF. The CDR3 coding sequence is TGTGCCAGCAGTAGTATCCGAGAACATAATTCACCCCTCCACTTT.